The entry below gives a single T cell receptor beta chain sequence along with its context. Its target is not known. The data stem from a study of shared clonotypes between healthy human individuals. General study findings and limits: Memory subsets generally showed smaller estimated richness than naive subsets did. Exclusively blood specimens were collected; tissue repertoires likely differ.

Naivety among CD8 cells was defined by CD45RO negativity and positive CCR7 selection, thereby excluding terminally differentiated effector memory CD45RA+ cells. This CDR3 region has 18 residues. Germline-derived CDR1 and CDR2 are MDHEN and SYDVKM. Deletions cut 6 bases from V and 3 bases from J, with 27 bases between. The assay ran at deep level. TCRdb's copy holds only in-frame clones and misses some; the assay was immunoSEQ multiplex PCR. The sample yields about 680,000 clones, about 91% seen once. The chain carries TRBV28 and TRBJ2-7; no clear D gene. The TCR originated in a young man in good health. The specimen sequenced was naive CD8+ T cells sorted from blood. CDR3: CASSSGPLITPDSYEQYF. The CDR3 DNA reads as TGTGCCAGCAGCTCCGGGCCTTTAATTACCCCAGATAGCTACGAGCAGTACTTC. The full variable domain, rest sourced from reference TRBV28 and TRBJ2-7, is DVKVTQSSRYLVKRTGEKVFLECVQDMDHENMFWYRQDPGLGLRLIYFSYDVKMKEKGDIPEGYSVSREKKERFSLILESASTNQTSMYLCASSSGPLITPDSYEQYFGPGTRLTVT.